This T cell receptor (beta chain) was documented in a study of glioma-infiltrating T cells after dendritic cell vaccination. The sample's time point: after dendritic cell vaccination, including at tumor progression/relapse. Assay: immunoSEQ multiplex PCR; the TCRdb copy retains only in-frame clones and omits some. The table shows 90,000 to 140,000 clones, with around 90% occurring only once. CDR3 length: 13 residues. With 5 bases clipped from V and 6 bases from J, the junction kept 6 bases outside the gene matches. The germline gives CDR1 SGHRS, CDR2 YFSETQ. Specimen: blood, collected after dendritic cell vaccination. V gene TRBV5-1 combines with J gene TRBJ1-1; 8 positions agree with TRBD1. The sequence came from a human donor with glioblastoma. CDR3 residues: CASSSQGAPEAFF. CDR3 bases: TGCGCCAGCAGTTCTCAGGGGGCCCCTGAAGCTTTCTTT.